The rows below give T cell receptor beta chains drawn from one sample of a study of blood T cell repertoires in COVID-19. Data came from immunoSEQ multiplex PCR; TCRdb stores just in-frame clones and leaves some out. The sample records 110,000 or so clones, about four fifths being singletons. The specimen sequenced was peripheral blood. These receptor sequences come from a woman in her forties with acute or convalescent COVID-19. Each CDR3 is given with its conserved first and last residue. The order of the fields is V gene, D gene, J gene, clone size, CDR3 protein, CDR3 DNA. A D gene is named only where the DNA matches it firmly. Part of the rows lack a size; the others show once, few, many or a class for expanded clones.

V gene: TRBV5-4
D gene: TRBD1
J gene: TRBJ1-2
clone size: .
CDR3 protein: CASSVGQIYGYTF
CDR3 DNA: TGTGCCAGCAGCGTGGGACAGATCTATGGCTACACCTTC

V gene: TRBV18
D gene: .
J gene: TRBJ1-2
clone size: .
CDR3 protein: CASSPQGGGNYGYTF
CDR3 DNA: TGTGCCAGCTCACCCCAGGGCGGGGGTAACTATGGCTACACCTTC

V gene: TRBV4-1
D gene: .
J gene: TRBJ2-7
clone size: .
CDR3 protein: CASSQDNGLYYEQYF
CDR3 DNA: TGCGCCAGCAGCCAAGATAATGGGCTATACTACGAGCAGTACTTC

V gene: TRBV4-1
D gene: .
J gene: TRBJ1-5
clone size: once
CDR3 protein: CASSQDSPNQPQHF
CDR3 DNA: TGCGCCAGCAGCCAAGATTCTCCCAATCAGCCCCAGCATTTT

V gene: TRBV3-1/TRBV3-2
D gene: .
J gene: TRBJ1-2
clone size: .
CDR3 protein: CASSLPQGYSYTF
CDR3 DNA: TGTGCCAGCAGCCTCCCTCAGGGGTACAGCTACACCTTC

V gene: TRBV6-5
D gene: TRBD1
J gene: TRBJ1-1
clone size: .
CDR3 protein: CASSLGQGLAFF
CDR3 DNA: TGTGCCAGCAGTTTGGGACAGGGCTTGGCTTTCTTT

V gene: TRBV5-1
D gene: .
J gene: TRBJ2-2
clone size: .
CDR3 protein: CASTGTGELFF
CDR3 DNA: TGCGCCAGCACAGGCACCGGGGAGCTGTTTTTT

V gene: TRBV9
D gene: .
J gene: TRBJ1-6
clone size: few
CDR3 protein: CASSVLGAQNSPLHF
CDR3 DNA: TGTGCCAGCAGCGTACTGGGGGCGCAGAATTCACCCCTCCACTTT

V gene: TRBV19
D gene: TRBD1
J gene: TRBJ2-3
clone size: .
CDR3 protein: CASSIQRRTGASDTQYF
CDR3 DNA: TGTGCCAGTAGTATCCAGCGTAGGACAGGGGCCTCAGATACGCAGTATTTT

V gene: TRBV19
D gene: .
J gene: TRBJ1-2
clone size: .
CDR3 protein: CASSIDRPIYGYTF
CDR3 DNA: TGTGCCAGTAGTATTGACAGACCCATCTATGGCTACACCTTC

V gene: TRBV7-2
D gene: .
J gene: TRBJ2-2
clone size: .
CDR3 protein: CASSLGPGNTGELFF
CDR3 DNA: TGTGCCAGCAGCTTAGGTCCAGGGAACACCGGGGAGCTGTTTTTT

V gene: TRBV6-1
D gene: .
J gene: TRBJ1-6
clone size: .
CDR3 protein: CASNDGRGRMNNSPLHF
CDR3 DNA: TGTGCCAGCAATGACGGCAGGGGACGGATGAATAATTCACCCCTCCACTTT

V gene: TRBV7-2
D gene: TRBD1
J gene: TRBJ1-3
clone size: .
CDR3 protein: CASSFGQGTSGNTIYF
CDR3 DNA: TGTGCCAGCAGCTTCGGACAGGGGACCTCTGGAAACACCATATATTTT

V gene: TRBV5-1
D gene: .
J gene: TRBJ1-4
clone size: .
CDR3 protein: CASSAPETSNEKLFF
CDR3 DNA: TGCGCCAGCAGCGCCCCGGAGACTTCTAATGAAAAACTGTTTTTT

V gene: TRBV10-2
D gene: TRBD2
J gene: TRBJ2-1
clone size: .
CDR3 protein: CATGTNYNEQFF
CDR3 DNA: TGCGCCACAGGGACTAACTACAATGAGCAGTTCTTC

V gene: TRBV2
D gene: TRBD1
J gene: TRBJ1-5
clone size: .
CDR3 protein: CASSPGTVNQPQHF
CDR3 DNA: TGTGCCAGCAGTCCCGGGACAGTTAATCAGCCCCAGCATTTT

V gene: TRBV5-6
D gene: TRBD1
J gene: TRBJ1-4
clone size: .
CDR3 protein: CASSLGDRGEKLFF
CDR3 DNA: TGTGCCAGCAGCTTGGGGGACAGGGGTGAAAAACTGTTTTTT

V gene: TRBV6-5
D gene: .
J gene: TRBJ1-2
clone size: .
CDR3 protein: CASSYSRTAGGGYTF
CDR3 DNA: TGTGCCAGCAGTTACTCCCGGACAGCCGGTGGTGGCTACACCTTC

V gene: TRBV6-4
D gene: TRBD1
J gene: TRBJ2-2
clone size: .
CDR3 protein: CASSEQGASAGELFF
CDR3 DNA: TGTGCCAGCAGCGAACAGGGGGCATCTGCCGGGGAGCTGTTTTTT

V gene: TRBV7-6
D gene: .
J gene: TRBJ2-3
clone size: .
CDR3 protein: CASSLVGGGTDTQYF
CDR3 DNA: TGTGCCAGCAGCTTAGTTGGCGGGGGCACAGATACGCAGTATTTT

V gene: TRBV3-1/TRBV3-2
D gene: .
J gene: TRBJ2-4
clone size: once
CDR3 protein: CASSQEPGGTKNIQYF
CDR3 DNA: TGTGCCAGCAGCCAAGAACCGGGGGGCACCAAAAACATTCAGTACTTC

V gene: TRBV18
D gene: TRBD1
J gene: TRBJ1-6
clone size: once
CDR3 protein: CASSLRTGGESPLHF
CDR3 DNA: TGTGCCAGCTCACTGAGGACAGGGGGCGAATCACCCCTCCACTTT

V gene: TRBV2
D gene: TRBD1
J gene: TRBJ1-6
clone size: .
CDR3 protein: CASRLTGGSYNSPLHF
CDR3 DNA: TGTGCCAGCCGCCTGACAGGGGGCTCCTATAATTCACCCCTCCACTTT